This is a list of T cell receptor beta chains from one sample in a study of T cell responses to AZD1222 COVID-19 vaccine. Here immunoSEQ multiplex PCR was the method, and the copy in TCRdb shows in-frame clones only, minus some. Here the sample spans approximately 110,000 clones, around 85% being singletons. The sequenced sample was peripheral blood, obtained 28 days after the second AZD1222 dose. Receptors originate from an adult who received the AZD1222 COVID-19 vaccine. CDR3s include the opening cysteine and the closing phenylalanine or tryptophan. The order of the fields is clone size, D gene, V gene, J gene, CDR3 protein, CDR3 DNA. A D gene is named only where the DNA matches it firmly. Size tells how often a clone was seen (once, few, many) or the class of an expanded clone, and some rows leave it out.

clone_size: -
d_call: -
v_call: TRBV28
j_call: TRBJ1-1
cdr3_aa: CASSFRGVITEAFF
cdr3_nt: TGTGCCAGCAGTTTTCGGGGAGTCATCACTGAAGCTTTCTTT

clone_size: -
d_call: TRBD1
v_call: TRBV28
j_call: TRBJ1-1
cdr3_aa: CATGGRTGKAFF
cdr3_nt: TGTGCCACCGGGGGTCGGACAGGGAAAGCTTTCTTT

clone_size: few
d_call: -
v_call: TRBV10-3
j_call: TRBJ1-5
cdr3_aa: CAISSGPGEQPQHF
cdr3_nt: TGTGCCATCAGTTCCGGGCCAGGAGAGCAGCCCCAGCATTTT

clone_size: -
d_call: -
v_call: TRBV28
j_call: TRBJ1-2
cdr3_aa: CASSIGTPANYGYTF
cdr3_nt: TGTGCCAGCAGTATCGGGACCCCAGCTAACTATGGCTACACCTTC

clone_size: -
d_call: TRBD1
v_call: TRBV29-1
j_call: TRBJ1-2
cdr3_aa: CSVRVETGWEYTF
cdr3_nt: TGCAGCGTTCGGGTCGAGACAGGGTGGGAGTACACCTTC

clone_size: -
d_call: -
v_call: TRBV19
j_call: TRBJ1-5
cdr3_aa: CASSTRTGTYQPQHF
cdr3_nt: TGTGCCAGTAGTACCCGAACAGGTACCTATCAGCCCCAGCATTTT

clone_size: -
d_call: -
v_call: TRBV7-9
j_call: TRBJ1-6
cdr3_aa: CASSLGVSPLHF
cdr3_nt: TGTGCCAGCAGCTTGGGGGTTTCACCCCTCCACTTT

clone_size: -
d_call: -
v_call: TRBV6-6
j_call: TRBJ2-1
cdr3_aa: CASSYGVYNEQFF
cdr3_nt: TGTGCCAGCAGTTACGGTGTCTACAATGAGCAGTTCTTC

clone_size: -
d_call: -
v_call: TRBV7-9
j_call: TRBJ2-7
cdr3_aa: CASSQSNEQYF
cdr3_nt: TGTGCCAGCAGCCAGTCGAACGAGCAGTACTTC

clone_size: -
d_call: TRBD1
v_call: TRBV5-1
j_call: TRBJ1-1
cdr3_aa: CASSLTGGTEAFF
cdr3_nt: TGCGCCAGCAGCTTGACAGGGGGCACTGAAGCTTTCTTT

clone_size: -
d_call: -
v_call: TRBV10-1
j_call: TRBJ2-1
cdr3_aa: CASSESDYPGEQFF
cdr3_nt: TGCGCCAGCAGTGAGTCGGACTACCCGGGGGAGCAGTTCTTC

clone_size: -
d_call: -
v_call: TRBV3-1/TRBV3-2
j_call: TRBJ2-2
cdr3_aa: CASSHAGELFF
cdr3_nt: TGTGCCAGCAGCCATGCCGGGGAGCTGTTTTTT

clone_size: -
d_call: TRBD1
v_call: TRBV7-2
j_call: TRBJ1-5
cdr3_aa: CASSLMTGEPQHF
cdr3_nt: TGTGCCAGCAGCTTAATGACAGGGGAACCCCAGCATTTT

clone_size: -
d_call: -
v_call: TRBV7-2
j_call: TRBJ1-3
cdr3_aa: CASKRGGSSGNTIYF
cdr3_nt: TGTGCCAGCAAAAGGGGGGGTAGCTCTGGAAACACCATATATTTT

clone_size: few
d_call: TRBD1
v_call: TRBV7-9
j_call: TRBJ1-6
cdr3_aa: CASSKPGQSNSPLHF
cdr3_nt: TGTGCCAGCAGCAAACCGGGACAGAGTAATTCACCCCTCCACTTT

clone_size: -
d_call: -
v_call: TRBV4-2
j_call: TRBJ2-7
cdr3_aa: CASSQDLAATYEQYF
cdr3_nt: TGTGCCAGCAGCCAAGATCTCGCAGCCACCTACGAGCAGTACTTC

clone_size: -
d_call: TRBD1
v_call: TRBV6-1
j_call: TRBJ1-2
cdr3_aa: CASSEVPDRNYGYTF
cdr3_nt: TGTGCCAGCAGTGAAGTCCCGGACAGGAACTATGGCTACACCTTC

clone_size: few
d_call: TRBD1
v_call: TRBV27
j_call: TRBJ2-7
cdr3_aa: CASLQTGNPYEQYF
cdr3_nt: TGTGCCAGCCTACAGACAGGGAACCCCTACGAGCAGTACTTC

clone_size: -
d_call: TRBD1
v_call: TRBV2
j_call: TRBJ2-2
cdr3_aa: CASSRGQGGTGELFF
cdr3_nt: TGTGCCAGCAGTCGCGGACAGGGCGGGACCGGGGAGCTGTTTTTT

clone_size: few
d_call: -
v_call: TRBV5-5
j_call: TRBJ1-5
cdr3_aa: CASSLVRGVEEPQHF
cdr3_nt: TGTGCCAGCAGCTTGGTTCGCGGAGTCGAGGAGCCCCAGCATTTT

clone_size: once
d_call: -
v_call: TRBV6-1
j_call: TRBJ2-3
cdr3_aa: CASSDEDTQYF
cdr3_nt: TGTGCCAGCAGTGATGAAGATACGCAGTATTTT

clone_size: few
d_call: -
v_call: TRBV11-2
j_call: TRBJ1-1
cdr3_aa: CASSLGSAAYTEAFF
cdr3_nt: TGTGCCAGCAGCTTAGGTTCGGCAGCCTACACTGAAGCTTTCTTT

clone_size: -
d_call: -
v_call: TRBV12-3/TRBV12-4
j_call: TRBJ1-2
cdr3_aa: CASSLAGAGYTF
cdr3_nt: TGTGCCAGCAGTTTAGCAGGGGCCGGCTACACCTTC

clone_size: few
d_call: TRBD1
v_call: TRBV2
j_call: TRBJ2-2
cdr3_aa: CASSKGALTGELFF
cdr3_nt: TGTGCCAGCAGTAAGGGGGCCTTAACCGGGGAGCTGTTTTTT

clone_size: -
d_call: -
v_call: TRBV25-1
j_call: TRBJ1-2
cdr3_aa: CASSERRGVGYGYTF
cdr3_nt: TGTGCCAGCAGTGAGCGGCGGGGAGTGGGCTATGGCTACACCTTC

clone_size: -
d_call: -
v_call: TRBV6-5
j_call: TRBJ2-7
cdr3_aa: CASSSSRGHSYEQYF
cdr3_nt: TGTGCCAGCAGTTCCTCCAGGGGACACTCCTACGAGCAGTACTTC

clone_size: -
d_call: -
v_call: TRBV24-1
j_call: TRBJ1-4
cdr3_aa: CATSDATGDTNEKLFF
cdr3_nt: TGTGCCACCAGTGATGCAACAGGCGATACTAATGAAAAACTGTTTTTT

clone_size: -
d_call: -
v_call: TRBV5-1
j_call: TRBJ1-5
cdr3_aa: CASSLGVSGQNNQPQHF
cdr3_nt: TGCGCCAGCAGCCTGGGGGTGAGCGGACAGAACAATCAGCCCCAGCATTTT

clone_size: -
d_call: -
v_call: TRBV7-3
j_call: TRBJ2-1
cdr3_aa: CASSPETGFSNEQFF
cdr3_nt: TGTGCCAGCAGCCCGGAGACAGGCTTTTCCAATGAGCAGTTCTTC

clone_size: -
d_call: -
v_call: TRBV5-1
j_call: TRBJ1-2
cdr3_aa: CASTDAGHGYGYTF
cdr3_nt: TGCGCCAGCACCGACGCAGGCCATGGCTATGGCTACACCTTC

clone_size: -
d_call: -
v_call: TRBV6-6
j_call: TRBJ2-2
cdr3_aa: CASTYLRGAGELFF
cdr3_nt: TGTGCCAGCACCTACCTTCGTGGGGCCGGGGAGCTGTTTTTT

clone_size: -
d_call: TRBD1
v_call: TRBV27
j_call: TRBJ2-3
cdr3_aa: CASSLLTGVDGTDTQYF
cdr3_nt: TGTGCCAGCAGTTTACTCACAGGGGTAGATGGCACAGATACGCAGTATTTT

clone_size: -
d_call: -
v_call: TRBV4-2
j_call: TRBJ1-5
cdr3_aa: CASSQEIGTRQPQHF
cdr3_nt: TGTGCCAGCAGCCAAGAAATAGGGACCCGGCAGCCCCAGCATTTT

clone_size: -
d_call: TRBD2
v_call: TRBV9
j_call: TRBJ2-7
cdr3_aa: CASSVAASGGYEQYF
cdr3_nt: TGTGCCAGCAGCGTAGCGGCTAGCGGGGGCTACGAGCAGTACTTC

clone_size: -
d_call: TRBD1
v_call: TRBV27
j_call: TRBJ1-3
cdr3_aa: CASSLTGGRSGNTIYF
cdr3_nt: TGTGCCAGCAGCTTAACAGGGGGCCGCTCTGGAAACACCATATATTTT

clone_size: once
d_call: -
v_call: TRBV7-3
j_call: TRBJ1-2
cdr3_aa: CASSPSPGTNYGYTF
cdr3_nt: TGTGCCAGCAGCCCATCCCCCGGGACGAACTATGGCTACACCTTC

clone_size: -
d_call: -
v_call: TRBV5-6
j_call: TRBJ2-7
cdr3_aa: CASSLVPTYEQYF
cdr3_nt: TGTGCCAGCAGCTTGGTCCCAACCTACGAGCAGTACTTC

clone_size: -
d_call: -
v_call: TRBV4-3
j_call: TRBJ2-3
cdr3_aa: CASSQLGEDTQYF
cdr3_nt: TGCGCCAGCAGCCAACTGGGGGAAGATACGCAGTATTTT

clone_size: -
d_call: -
v_call: TRBV6-2/TRBV6-3
j_call: TRBJ1-1
cdr3_aa: CASSRGDTEAFF
cdr3_nt: TGTGCCAGCAGTAGGGGGGACACTGAAGCTTTCTTT

clone_size: once
d_call: -
v_call: TRBV7-9
j_call: TRBJ1-4
cdr3_aa: CASSFQGANEKLFF
cdr3_nt: TGTGCCAGCAGCTTCCAAGGGGCTAATGAAAAACTGTTTTTT

clone_size: -
d_call: -
v_call: TRBV2
j_call: TRBJ2-1
cdr3_aa: CAHGNRLDRSLYNEQFF
cdr3_nt: TGTGCCCATGGGAACAGATTAGACCGTTCCCTATACAATGAGCAGTTCTTC

clone_size: -
d_call: -
v_call: TRBV7-9
j_call: TRBJ1-2
cdr3_aa: CASSLGSTNNYGYTF
cdr3_nt: TGTGCCAGCAGCTTGGGCTCGACAAACAACTATGGCTACACCTTC

clone_size: -
d_call: -
v_call: TRBV6-4
j_call: TRBJ1-2
cdr3_aa: CASSALPGGAVNYGYTF
cdr3_nt: TGTGCCAGCAGTGCCCTACCGGGAGGGGCGGTTAACTATGGCTACACCTTC

clone_size: -
d_call: TRBD2
v_call: TRBV25-1
j_call: TRBJ2-3
cdr3_aa: CASSSGGATDTQYF
cdr3_nt: TGTGCCAGCAGTAGCGGGGGGGCCACAGATACGCAGTATTTT

clone_size: -
d_call: -
v_call: TRBV5-5
j_call: TRBJ2-2
cdr3_aa: CASSLDTNTGELFF
cdr3_nt: TGTGCCAGCAGCTTGGACACGAACACCGGGGAGCTGTTTTTT

clone_size: -
d_call: -
v_call: TRBV3-1/TRBV3-2
j_call: TRBJ1-5
cdr3_aa: CASSQGGPGENQPQHF
cdr3_nt: TGTGCCAGCAGCCAAGGGGGGCCAGGGGAGAATCAGCCCCAGCATTTT

clone_size: -
d_call: -
v_call: TRBV6-2/TRBV6-3
j_call: TRBJ1-5
cdr3_aa: CASSYGNQPQHF
cdr3_nt: TGTGCCAGCAGTTACGGTAATCAGCCCCAGCATTTT

clone_size: -
d_call: -
v_call: TRBV27
j_call: TRBJ2-2
cdr3_aa: CASSRNREGSGELFF
cdr3_nt: TGTGCCAGCAGTCGAAACAGGGAAGGCTCCGGGGAGCTGTTTTTT

clone_size: -
d_call: -
v_call: TRBV5-6
j_call: TRBJ1-1
cdr3_aa: CASSQVAGTEAFF
cdr3_nt: TGTGCCAGCAGCCAAGTTGCGGGCACTGAAGCTTTCTTT

clone_size: few
d_call: TRBD1
v_call: TRBV5-5
j_call: TRBJ1-3
cdr3_aa: CASSVDRVVTGNTIYF
cdr3_nt: TGTGCCAGCAGCGTCGACAGGGTTGTTACTGGAAACACCATATATTTT

clone_size: -
d_call: -
v_call: TRBV9
j_call: TRBJ1-5
cdr3_aa: CASSVEDSNQPQHF
cdr3_nt: TGTGCCAGCAGCGTAGAAGATAGCAATCAGCCCCAGCATTTT